This TCR beta chain comes out of a study of monozygotic twins with cystic fibrosis. Study background: Around 3 micrograms of fragmented DNA underwent approximately 15 PCR cycles for library preparation.

Clones were sequenced by immunoSEQ multiplex PCR, and TCRdb holds only the in-frame ones, with some missing. This table holds tens of thousands of clones, about nine tenths found once. Findings of the study overall: Low clonality (median roughly 0.01) suggested a mostly naive repertoire. Co-twins had the most similar V usage for 13 of 16 pairs, J for 8.

About this clone: The antigen is unknown.

Sequencing was carried out using blood. The receptor's source is a boy aged 2 to 9 with cystic fibrosis.

This CDR3 is CASSLTGLQPQHF. CDR3 nucleotide sequence: TGTGCCAGCAGCTTAACGGGCTTGCAGCCCCAGCATTTT. The chain carries TRBV11-2 and TRBJ1-5; D ambiguous. V lost 2 bases and J 7 bases, leaving 9 bases between the germline ends. Looked up from germline, CDR1 is SGHAT and CDR2 is FQNNGV. The CDR3 is 13 amino acids.